The source of this T cell receptor beta chain is a study of cytomegalovirus exposure and HLA in healthy donors. Study-level points and caveats: There were a few CMV-associated chains whose specificity for CMV antigens was confirmed in vitro. The study put some 150 TCR beta chains on its list as cytomegalovirus-associated. A later analysis reportedly found that, within productive TCRs, an Asian-associated ancestry cluster had fewer N-insertions than the mean observed across the approximately 660 donors.

To note about this clone: The antigen is not known.

PCR primers comprised 60 Vbeta and 13 Jbeta primers. Sequencing used immunoSEQ multiplex PCR; TCRdb keeps in-frame clones, though not all of them. The sample lists 80,000 to 100,000 clones, roughly 83% seen once, with around 3% in the top ten. CDR1 MGHRA and CDR2 YSYEKL come from the germline V gene. After removal of 6 bases from V and 4 bases from J, the junction contained 6 bases not matched to a gene. The CDR3 is made up of 15 amino acids. The sequence came from a male donor in good health and CMV-seropositive. Sequenced input: PBMCs. The rearrangement joins TRBV4-1 to TRBJ1-5; 10 bases line up with TRBD1. CDR3 residues: CASRRTGGNNQPQHF. CDR3 coding DNA: TGCGCCAGCAGAAGGACAGGGGGGAATAATCAGCCCCAGCATTTT.